Reported below is one TCR beta chain. Its antigen remains unknown. This sample was taken from a study of T cell responses to AZD1222 COVID-19 vaccine. This CDR3 spans 13 amino acids. V lost 3 bases to trimming and J lost 7 bases, with 13 bases between them. Germline CDR1 is MGHDK and CDR2 is SYGVNS. Generated by immunoSEQ multiplex PCR, the TCRdb table keeps only in-frame clones and is missing some. The sample has 160,000 or so clones, about nine tenths seen once. Study-wide findings and caveats: Of spike-specific TCRs, nearly half reportedly target regions left unmutated in variants.

Sample: peripheral blood, taken 28 days after the second dose of the MenACWY control vaccine. This clonotype was obtained from an adult who received the MenACWY meningococcal vaccine as a control. The chain couples TRBV25-1 to TRBJ2-7; D might be TRBD1 (5 bases). The CDR3 DNA is TGTGCCAGCAGTGAGGGCAGGGTTGATGAGCAGTACTTC. Residues: CASSEGRVDEQYF.